Listed below are T cell receptor beta chains from one sample, sequenced in a study of OX40 agonist ivuxolimab in advanced cancers. TCRdb's copy holds only in-frame clones and misses some; the assay was immunoSEQ multiplex PCR. The sample holds tens of thousands of clones, approximately 86% seen once. Specimen: CD4+ or CD8+ T cells sorted from blood, collected in a trial of the OX40 agonist ivuxolimab. The origin of the receptors is an adult with an advanced solid tumor such as melanoma, head and neck, liver or kidney cancer. Both conserved end residues are trimmed from each CDR3.

CDR3 length,V gene,J gene,CDR3 protein
12,TRBV9,TRBJ2-7,ASSAGGPKYEQY
11,TRBV4-3,TRBJ2-3,ASSQDRTDTQY
12,TRBV6-5,TRBJ2-7,ASSPGTGEYEQY
13,TRBV4-1,TRBJ1-5,ASSPRALSNQPQH
12,TRBV27,TRBJ1-1,ASSISQGASEAF
11,TRBV11-2,TRBJ1-5,ASSLGVNQPQH
15,TRBV7-8,TRBJ2-7,ASSGGSSGQSSYEQY
13,TRBV5-1,TRBJ2-7,ASSPEGGGIYEQY
10,TRBV4-1,TRBJ2-1,ASSQDRGEQF
13,TRBV4-2,TRBJ1-2,ASSLRQGGRYGYT
17,TRBV13,TRBJ2-2,ASSSRTTTSGSFNGELF
14,TRBV7-6,TRBJ2-6,ASSPGQTSGANVLT
12,TRBV11-2,TRBJ1-2,ASSPGGSNYGYT
9,TRBV20-1,TRBJ1-2,SARVRGGYT
9,TRBV2,TRBJ2-1,ASMGVYEQF
12,TRBV29-1,TRBJ1-1,SVETDREDTEAF
12,TRBV27,TRBJ2-7,ASSSGTRGNEQY
12,TRBV5-4,TRBJ2-7,ASSLGSPSPEQY
10,TRBV27,TRBJ2-2,ASRVNTGELF
14,TRBV5-4,TRBJ2-4,ASSLGRGTAKNIQY
9,TRBV6-5,TRBJ1-6,ASSYGQILH
12,TRBV18,TRBJ2-5,ASSPPDRQETQY
13,TRBV29-1,TRBJ1-2,SVDRVGDSSYGYT
11,TRBV15,TRBJ1-1,ATSTPAVTEAF
12,TRBV7-9,TRBJ2-5,ASSPQFPWETQY
14,TRBV28,TRBJ2-3,ASSFPTSGVSDTQY
9,TRBV5-1,TRBJ2-7,ASSLATEQY
12,TRBV9,TRBJ1-2,ARRTVTSNYGYT
14,TRBV15,TRBJ2-5,ATSAEIQRPQETQY
8,TRBV29-1,TRBJ1-1,SVVDPEAF
12,TRBV5-1,TRBJ1-2,ASSYQGDHYGYT
12,TRBV18,-,ASSPEDRRYEQY
14,TRBV6-1,TRBJ2-3,ASSGLAGSTSDTQY
14,TRBV4-2,TRBJ1-1,ASSQEQGARVTEAF
14,TRBV9,TRBJ2-3,ASSPHLAGGSDTQY
14,TRBV2,TRBJ1-5,ASRLKGQYSNQPQH
14,TRBV18,TRBJ2-1,ASSVYSGTPENEQF
15,TRBV7-8,TRBJ2-2,ASSSQRQRGDTGELF
14,TRBV6-1,TRBJ1-5,ASSEEGTGYNQPQH
16,TRBV5-1,TRBJ2-3,ASSARTSGGPLPGTQY
12,TRBV7-6,TRBJ1-5,ASSSGTGNQPQH
15,TRBV13,TRBJ2-2,ASNLLAGGRNTGELF
11,TRBV27,TRBJ1-2,ASSPGLNYGYT
15,TRBV5-4,TRBJ1-4,ASSLNRGRPGGEKLF
11,TRBV30,TRBJ1-1,AWSELFHTEAF
14,TRBV27,TRBJ2-3,ASARGQGLGTDTQY
13,TRBV10-3,TRBJ2-7,AISEGTGISYEQY
14,TRBV4-3,TRBJ2-1,ASSQRGGPKYNEQF
13,TRBV2,TRBJ2-7,ASRPDGASYYEQY
11,TRBV9,TRBJ1-1,ASSPGGSTEAF